The 3 T cell receptor beta chains given below trace back to one sample, sequenced in a study of CD8+CD57+ T cells in acquired aplastic anemia. The patients chosen for sequencing had shown expansion of CD8+CD57+ cells (detected by flow cytometry). CDR3 and TCR beta VDJ profiling relied on a genomic DNA template. From the reads, TCRdb called clonotypes with MiXCR, one entry per CDR3 protein. The data contain 200,000 to 300,000 distinct CDR3 sequences, 82% of them seen just once; the ten biggest clones take up less than 50%. Material: sorted CD4+, CD8+, or CD8+CD57+ T cells (not recorded which) from PBMCs. These receptors were obtained from a human donor with aplastic anemia.

This clonotype is a singleton in its sample. Given the absence of the conserved phenylalanine or tryptophan at the CDR3 end, a read error is likely. No DNA is shown, since the ends of the CDR3 on it are uncertain; the CDR3 is the one TCRdb lists. The chain employs TRBV7-9 and TRBJ2-3; the table calls TRBD1, which could not be checked here. The CDR3 sequence runs 13 residues, both termini included. Germline V lookup: CDR1 SEHNR, CDR2 FQNEAQ (reference sequence). This CDR3 reads CASSLGTRDPELR.

This clonotype appeared a single time. The CDR3, as DNA: TGTGCCAGCAGCTTAGCGGGAGGTCTTGATTACTTC. It codes for CASSLAGGLDYF. This chain joins TRBV7-8 and TRBJ2-4; tentative D call: TRBD2 (6 bases). This CDR3 has 12 amino acids. Germline V gene sequence: CDR1 SGHVS, CDR2 FQNEAQ. V lost 0 bases and J lost 16, with 13 bases in between.

The chain combines TRBV29-1 with TRBJ2-7; D is perhaps TRBD1 (5 bases). The CDR3 contains 13 residues. The germline V gene encodes CDR1 SQVTM and CDR2 ANQGSEA. Trimming removed 4 bases from V and 1 base from J, with 11 bases in between. The CDR3 sequence is CSVAPSGSYEQYF. CDR3 coding DNA: TGCAGCGTTGCCCCATCAGGGTCCTACGAGCAGTACTTC.